The T cell receptor (beta chain) under discussion was sequenced for a study of response to subunit inactivated influenza vaccine. Findings and caveats of the study: The authors suggested that few new T cells are recruited per seasonal influenza vaccination.

Comment on this clonotype: The antigen remains unidentified.

The germline gives CDR1 LNHNV, CDR2 YYDKDF (reference sequence). J was trimmed by 6 bases and V by 1 base; bases with no gene match: 5. There are 17 residues in the CDR3. MiXCR, applied by TCRdb to the RT-PCR reads, yields one record per CDR3 protein. The sample includes 650,000 to 800,000 distinct CDR3 sequences, approximately 13% of them seen just once. The starting material was PBMCs from blood, obtained around two weeks before vaccination. The chain is built from TRBV15 and TRBJ2-1, with 14 bases aligning to TRBD2. This TCR was sampled from a man aged 50 to 60 who received an inactivated influenza vaccine. In DNA form, the CDR3 reads TGTGCCACCAGCAGAGGACTAGCGGGGGGGATCCCCAATGAGCAGTTCTTC. This encodes CATSRGLAGGIPNEQFF.